This entry describes one TCR beta chain. The validation cohort, a group of 120 or so subjects, included the donors and was separate from the approximately 670-subject first cohort. This sample was included in a study of cytomegalovirus exposure and HLA in healthy donors. The assay was immunoSEQ multiplex PCR, and TCRdb's table has in-frame clones only and misses some. Altogether under 250,000 clones are present, approximately 78% being singletons, with the ten largest covering 1% to 1.5%. V was pared by 2 bases and J by 6 bases, with 10 bases of the junction left unmatched. This CDR3 has 15 residues. The germline CDR1 and CDR2 sequences are MNHEY and SMNVEV (reference sequence).

The specimen sequenced was PBMCs. The V gene is TRBV27, the J gene TRBJ2-7; 7 nucleotides line up with TRBD1. This receptor was identified in a young woman in good health and CMV-seronegative. In DNA, the CDR3 is TGTGCCAGCAGTTTACTAGGGACAGAGAAGGGCGAGCAGTACTTC. Translating it yields CASSLLGTEKGEQYF.